This T cell receptor (beta chain) stems from a study of identical twins. Study-wide points: Within beta out-of-frame sequences, the excess sharing observed between twins was weaker.

The CDR3 totals 15 residues. V shed 7 bases and J shed 10 bases, with 22 bases lying between them. TCRdb fed the 5' RACE reads into MiXCR, producing one record per CDR3 protein. The table shows 460,000 or so distinct CDR3 sequences, with over 12% occurring only once. Only a few counts were recorded for this clonotype. Its antigen is unidentified. Only healthy Caucasians were enrolled as donors. The data also belong to a second study, concerning yellow fever vaccine responses in identical twins.

The receptor was derived from a woman younger than 30 in good health. The chain employs TRBV12-3 or TRBV12-4 and TRBJ2-2; D call uncertain. The sequencing input was CD4+ T cells sorted from blood. The CDR3 loop reads CASTPRALKFEELFF. The CDR3 coding sequence is TGTGCCAGCACCCCACGGGCGTTGAAATTTGAGGAGCTGTTTTTT.